A selection of T cell receptor beta chains follows, all from one sample in a study of response to subunit inactivated influenza vaccine. TCRdb fed the RT-PCR reads into MiXCR, producing one record per CDR3 protein. The sample has some 500,000 distinct CDR3 sequences, 25% seen once. The specimen comprised CD4+ T cells sorted from PBMCs, sampled 4 to 6 days after vaccination. The source is a man over 45 who received an inactivated influenza vaccine. The CDR3 runs from the conserved cysteine through the conserved F or W. The D gene is left open where the match is weak. The size of a clone is reported for some rows only, either as once, few or many, or as a class for expanded clones.

D gene	V gene	J gene	clone size	CDR3 length	CDR3 protein	CDR3 DNA
NA	TRBV4-2	TRBJ2-1	NA	14	CASSQDRHNNEQFF	TGTGCCAGCAGCCAAGATCGGCACAACAATGAGCAGTTCTTC
TRBD2	TRBV28	TRBJ2-3	NA	18	CASSPIYRLAGARGTQYF	TGTGCCAGCAGTCCAATCTACCGACTAGCGGGGGCCCGGGGAACGCAGTATTTT
TRBD1	TRBV7-2	TRBJ2-4	NA	15	CASSLVPGQGNIQYF	TGTGCCAGCAGCTTAGTTCCGGGACAGGGAAACATTCAGTACTTC
NA	TRBV6-1	TRBJ1-5	few	13	CASRGQSNQPQHF	TGTGCCAGCAGAGGACAGAGCAATCAGCCCCAGCATTTT
NA	TRBV7-2	TRBJ2-2	NA	16	CASSFVSPRSTGELFF	TGTGCCAGCAGCTTCGTTAGCCCCCGGAGCACCGGGGAGCTGTTTTTT
TRBD2	TRBV20-1	TRBJ2-3	NA	14	CSAYGRANEDTQYF	TGCAGTGCTTACGGGAGGGCCAACGAAGATACGCAGTATTTT
NA	TRBV11-2	TRBJ2-3	NA	14	CASSLHRGTDTQYF	TGTGCCAGCAGCTTACACAGGGGCACAGATACGCAGTATTTT
NA	TRBV20-1	TRBJ1-5	once	15	CSARVGRNSNQPQHF	TGCAGTGCTAGGGTGGGCAGGAATAGCAATCAGCCCCAGCATTTT
NA	TRBV7-2	TRBJ2-6	NA	16	CASTPRGTAGANVLTF	TGTGCCAGCACCCCCCGGGGGACGGCTGGGGCCAACGTCCTGACTTTC
TRBD2	TRBV7-8	TRBJ2-7	NA	20	CASSFARPGTSGGLSYEQYF	TGTGCCAGCAGCTTCGCAAGGCCCGGGACTAGCGGGGGGTTATCCTACGAGCAGTACTTC
NA	TRBV27	TRBJ2-7	NA	15	CASSSMTGSYYEQYF	TGTGCCAGCAGCTCGATGACCGGGAGTTACTACGAGCAGTACTTC
NA	TRBV29-1	TRBJ2-2	NA	13	CSVVISSAGELFF	TGCAGCGTTGTCATAAGTTCGGCCGGGGAGCTGTTTTTT
NA	TRBV29-1	TRBJ2-7	NA	14	CSVAWGAGGNEQYF	TGCAGCGTGGCTTGGGGGGCAGGGGGTAACGAGCAGTACTTC
NA	TRBV5-1	TRBJ2-1	few	17	CASSYGPTITHDNEQFF	TGCGCCAGCAGCTATGGGCCGACTATCACACACGACAATGAGCAGTTCTTC
TRBD1	TRBV11-2	TRBJ2-2	NA	15	CASSHHRGFYGELFF	TGTGCCAGCAGCCACCACAGGGGATTCTACGGGGAGCTGTTTTTT
NA	TRBV20-1	TRBJ1-1	many	13	CSATPGRWTEAFF	TGCAGTGCGACTCCGGGACGATGGACTGAAGCTTTCTTT
NA	TRBV12-3/TRBV12-4	TRBJ2-1	NA	15	CASSPREPLSFEQFF	TGTGCCAGCAGCCCACGGGAGCCACTAAGCTTCGAACAGTTCTTC
TRBD1	TRBV9	TRBJ2-3	few	16	CASSVSGQGAIDTQYF	TGTGCCAGCAGCGTATCCGGACAGGGGGCGATAGATACGCAGTATTTT
NA	TRBV5-1	TRBJ2-1	NA	13	CASSLVSGDEQFF	TGCGCCAGCAGCTTGGTTTCGGGTGATGAGCAGTTCTTC
TRBD1	TRBV2	TRBJ2-7	NA	13	CATSGQGSGEQYF	TGTGCCACATCAGGACAGGGATCTGGGGAGCAGTACTTC
NA	TRBV21-1	TRBJ2-3	NA	18	CASIRRTPRQTSTDTQYF	TGTGCCAGCATCCGACGGACGCCCCGCCAAACTAGCACAGATACGCAGTATTTT
NA	TRBV11-2	TRBJ1-4	few	15	CASSLVAATNEKLFF	TGTGCCAGCAGCTTAGTGGCAGCAACTAATGAAAAACTGTTTTTT
TRBD2	TRBV7-2	TRBJ2-7	NA	15	CASSSFSGRAFEQYF	TGTGCCAGCAGCTCATTTAGCGGGAGGGCCTTCGAGCAGTACTTC
NA	TRBV29-1	TRBJ2-3	NA	14	CSVAYGSTPDTQYF	TGCAGCGTTGCTTACGGGTCTACCCCCGATACGCAGTATTTT
NA	TRBV29-1	TRBJ2-3	NA	14	CSVVGDISTDTQYF	TGCAGCGTTGTGGGGGACATAAGCACAGATACGCAGTATTTT
TRBD1	TRBV7-9	TRBJ2-7	NA	12	CASSFVQGERYF	TGTGCCAGCAGCTTCGTGCAGGGGGAAAGGTACTTC
TRBD2	TRBV5-1	TRBJ2-3	NA	17	CASSLGTSGSNTDTQYF	TGCGCCAGCAGCTTGGGGACTAGCGGGAGCAACACAGATACGCAGTATTTT
TRBD1	TRBV7-8	TRBJ2-5	NA	16	CASSQPTQTGGETQYF	TGTGCCAGCAGCCAACCGACTCAGACAGGGGGAGAGACCCAGTACTTC
NA	TRBV4-1	TRBJ1-4	few	12	CASSLEGANLFF	TGCGCCAGCAGCCTCGAGGGCGCGAACCTGTTTTTT
NA	TRBV5-6	TRBJ2-5	NA	16	CASSPNRERDQETQYF	TGTGCCAGCAGCCCTAACAGGGAAAGGGACCAAGAGACCCAGTACTTC
NA	TRBV19	TRBJ1-5	NA	16	CASSNWGGTRDGPQHF	TGTGCCAGTAGTAATTGGGGAGGGACAAGAGATGGGCCCCAGCATTTT
NA	TRBV10-2	TRBJ2-7	few	11	CASATEYEQYF	TGCGCCAGCGCCACAGAATACGAGCAGTACTTC
TRBD2	TRBV6-2/TRBV6-3	TRBJ2-7	NA	15	CASRPGGLAFYEQYF	TGTGCCAGCAGACCGGGGGGACTAGCTTTTTACGAGCAGTACTTC
TRBD2	TRBV6-5	TRBJ2-1	few	17	CASSSTTSGRPYNEQFF	TGTGCCAGCAGTTCCACCACTAGCGGGAGGCCCTACAATGAGCAGTTCTTC
TRBD2	TRBV5-1	TRBJ2-5	few	15	CASSLVPAGVETQYF	TGCGCCAGCAGCTTGGTTCCAGCGGGGGTGGAGACCCAGTACTTC
NA	TRBV5-5	TRBJ2-7	few	15	CASRNRGASSYEQYF	TGTGCCAGCAGGAATCGGGGGGCTAGCTCCTACGAGCAGTACTTC
TRBD2	TRBV4-1	TRBJ2-3	NA	17	CASSHRTSGTFTDTQYF	TGCGCCAGCAGCCATAGGACTAGCGGGACGTTCACAGATACGCAGTATTTT
NA	TRBV7-8	TRBJ2-1	few	17	CASSLELWGASYNEQFF	TGTGCCAGCAGCTTAGAACTGTGGGGGGCCTCCTACAATGAGCAGTTCTTC
NA	TRBV10-2	TRBJ2-7	NA	12	CASSGLNYEQYF	TGCGCCAGCAGTGGGCTTAACTACGAGCAGTACTTC
NA	TRBV5-6	TRBJ1-2	NA	14	CASSGGRRLGGYTF	TGTGCCAGCAGCGGGGGACGGAGGCTCGGCGGCTACACCTTC
TRBD2	TRBV27	TRBJ2-1	NA	19	CASSLLGTSGLGSYNEQFF	TGTGCCAGCAGTTTATTGGGGACTAGCGGATTAGGATCCTACAATGAGCAGTTCTTC
NA	TRBV6-1	TRBJ2-7	NA	14	CASNPMDGSYEQYF	TGTGCCAGCAACCCAATGGACGGGTCCTACGAGCAGTACTTC
TRBD1	TRBV27	TRBJ2-7	NA	14	CASSLLDRVHEQYF	TGTGCCAGCAGTTTACTGGACAGGGTTCACGAGCAGTACTTC
NA	TRBV7-2	TRBJ2-5	NA	12	CASSPVRGTQYF	TGTGCCAGCAGCCCCGTGAGGGGGACCCAGTACTTC
NA	TRBV10-3	TRBJ1-1	NA	13	CATEDSRNTEAFF	TGTGCCACCGAGGACAGCCGGAACACTGAAGCTTTCTTT
TRBD1	TRBV12-3/TRBV12-4	TRBJ1-1	few	14	CASTPGQENTEAFF	TGTGCCAGCACCCCGGGACAGGAAAACACTGAAGCTTTCTTT
NA	TRBV18	TRBJ1-5	NA	15	CASSPIGARNQPQHF	TGTGCCAGCTCACCGATAGGAGCTCGCAATCAGCCCCAGCATTTT
TRBD2	TRBV2	TRBJ2-3	few	13	CASGGLGGDTQYF	TGTGCCAGCGGAGGACTAGGAGGGGATACGCAGTATTTT
NA	TRBV2	TRBJ2-7	NA	14	CASTLGPRSYEQYF	TGTGCCAGCACCTTGGGACCGCGCTCCTACGAGCAGTACTTC
NA	TRBV7-7	TRBJ2-5	NA	15	CASSPQGGQRETQYF	TGTGCCAGCAGCCCTCAGGGGGGGCAGAGGGAGACCCAGTACTTC
NA	TRBV6-5	TRBJ2-5	few	15	CASSYSKGKEETQYF	TGTGCCAGCAGTTACTCGAAGGGGAAAGAAGAGACCCAGTACTTC
TRBD1	TRBV7-2	TRBJ1-6	NA	15	CASSPQSRGHSPLHF	TGTGCCAGCAGCCCCCAGAGCAGGGGGCATTCACCCCTCCACTTT